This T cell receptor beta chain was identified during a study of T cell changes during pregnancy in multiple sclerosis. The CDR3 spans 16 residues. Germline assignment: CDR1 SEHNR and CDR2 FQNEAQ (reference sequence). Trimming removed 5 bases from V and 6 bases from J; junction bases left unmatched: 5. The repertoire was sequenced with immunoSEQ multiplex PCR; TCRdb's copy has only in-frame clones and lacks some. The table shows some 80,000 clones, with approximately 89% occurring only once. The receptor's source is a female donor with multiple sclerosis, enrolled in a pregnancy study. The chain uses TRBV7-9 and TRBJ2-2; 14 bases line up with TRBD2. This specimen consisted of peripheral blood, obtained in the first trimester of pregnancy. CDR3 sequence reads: CASSPTSGRAAGELFF. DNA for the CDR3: TGTGCCAGCAGCCCGACTAGCGGGAGGGCCGCCGGGGAGCTGTTTTTT. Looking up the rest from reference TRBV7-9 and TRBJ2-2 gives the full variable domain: DTGVSQNPRHKITKRGQNVTFRCDPISEHNRLYWYRQTLGQGPEFLTYFQNEAQLEKSRLLSDRFSAERPKGSFSTLEIQRTEQGDSAMYLCASSPTSGRAAGELFFGEGSRLTVL.